Here is one TCR beta chain with its context. The antigen is not known. The data were obtained in a study of OX40 agonist ivuxolimab in advanced cancers. The study, taken as a whole, reports: Certain nonresponders likewise exhibited a low normalized T-cell clonal expansion. Partial responders treated at 0.1-3.0 mg/kg exhibited clonal expansion among the lowest measured. CD4+ and CD8+ blood T cells expanded clonally by week 6 at 0.1 to 3.0 mg/kg. In CD8+ T cells, expanded clones were on average more numerous than in CD4+.

Libraries were prepared by immunoSEQ multiplex PCR; TCRdb keeps only in-frame clonotypes and omits some of them. In the table there are almost 90,000 clones, around nine tenths of which are singletons. Sequencing used CD4+ or CD8+ T cells sorted from blood, obtained in a trial of the OX40 agonist ivuxolimab. This sequence was found in an adult with an advanced solid tumor such as melanoma, head and neck, liver or kidney cancer.

The CDR3: CAWSKAGQGAMHGEKLFF. CDR3 nucleotides: TGTGCCTGGTCCAAGGCCGGGCAGGGGGCGATGCACGGTGAAAAACTGTTTTTT. The chain couples TRBV30 to TRBJ1-4; 8 nucleotides match TRBD1. This CDR3 region has 18 residues. The junction had 21 bases not matched to a gene; V was cut back by 5 bases and J by 7 bases. The germline V gene has CDR1 GTSNPN and CDR2 SVGIG (reference sequence).